These 5 T cell receptor beta chains share one sample of origin, sequenced in a study of preoperative IRX-2 immunotherapy in early breast cancer. Noted treatment: preoperative locoregional IRX-2 cytokine immunotherapy. Sequencing used immunoSEQ multiplex PCR; TCRdb keeps in-frame clones, though not all of them. The sample lists roughly 43,000 clones; about 95% were seen once. The sample was tumor tissue, taken after IRX-2 immunotherapy. These receptors were taken from a human donor with breast cancer.

V gene TRBV27 combines with J gene TRBJ2-7, with 9 bases that match TRBD1. Trimming removed 3 bases from V and 0 bases from J; junction bases left unmatched: 3. CDR3 size: 15 residues. CDR1 is MNHEY, CDR2 SMNVEV, per germline (reference sequence). The CDR3 region has the DNA TGTGCCAGCAGTTTTGGACAGGGGAGCTCCTACGAGCAGTACTTC. Protein sequence: CASSFGQGSSYEQYF.

This chain uses TRBV7-9 with TRBJ2-6; 8 positions agree with TRBD2. V dropped 5 bases and J dropped 4; count of bases not matched to a gene: 7. There are 16 residues in the CDR3. Germline V CDR1 and CDR2: SEHNR, FQNEAQ (reference sequence). The CDR3 sequence is CASSGGGGLGANVLTF. The CDR3 coding sequence is TGTGCCAGCAGCGGTGGCGGGGGGCTGGGGGCCAACGTCCTGACTTTC.

This clone was observed once. The J gene is TRBJ1-1, the V gene TRBV20-1, with unresolved D. Germline values: CDR1 DFQATT, CDR2 SNEGSKA (reference sequence). V dropped 2 bases and J dropped 10 bases, with 11 bases sitting between them. This CDR3 has 11 amino acids. The CDR3 spells CSARKDSSAFF. The CDR3 DNA sequence: TGCAGTGCTAGAAAGGATAGTTCAGCTTTCTTT.

The V gene is TRBV6-5, the J gene TRBJ1-3; D is ambiguous. The germline gives CDR1 MNHEY, CDR2 SVGAGI. This CDR3 is 13 amino acids long. V lost 0 bases and J 5 bases, leaving 5 bases between the germline ends. CDR3 loop: CASSYSGRNTIYF. The DNA of the CDR3 is TGTGCCAGCAGTTACTCAGGGCGAAACACCATATATTTT.

The chain links TRBV28 to TRBJ2-7; 8 bases agree with TRBD2. V dropped 8 bases and J dropped 5; count of bases not matched to a gene: 8. Looked up from germline, CDR1 is MDHEN and CDR2 is SYDVKM. The CDR3 contains 13 residues. The CDR3 loop reads CASRGGVWDEQYF. The DNA of the CDR3 is TGTGCCAGCCGGGGGGGGGTTTGGGACGAGCAGTACTTC.